The source of this T cell receptor (beta chain) is a study of T cell responses to AZD1222 COVID-19 vaccine. The method was immunoSEQ multiplex PCR; TCRdb's version includes in-frame clones alone and lacks a portion of them. The table lists roughly 100,000 clones, 90% of them singletons, with 6.5% to 10% in the top ten. The sample holds a few counts of this clone. Its matching antigen is unknown. The CDR3 contains 14 residues. The V gene lost 8 bases and the J gene lost 2 bases, with 18 bases spanning the gap. Germline CDR1 and CDR2: GTSNPN and SVGIG (reference sequence). Whole-study results and caveats: The donor cohort was predominantly white British with a female majority, and clonal diversity may have been underestimated.

J is TRBJ1-1 and V is TRBV30; D remains unclear. The sequence was obtained from an adult who received the AZD1222 COVID-19 vaccine. Source: peripheral blood, taken 28 days after the second AZD1222 dose. The CDR3 nucleotides read TGTGCCGGAGATCCCCGGGCGATCAACACTGAAGCTTTCTTT. Protein: CAGDPRAINTEAFF.